The clone carrying this T cell receptor beta chain turned up a few times. Its antigen is not identified. This sample was included in a study of blood T cells in healthy people across ages. Study background: Template switching retrieved approximately one barcoded beta molecule for each two T cells. Whole-study findings and limits: Since the PBMCs were unsorted, naive and antigen-experienced cells could not be conclusively compared.

The germline V gene encodes CDR1 SGHAT and CDR2 FQDESV (reference sequence). With V trimmed by 4 bases and J by 2 bases, 9 bases remained unmatched. The CDR3 is made up of 16 amino acids. Primers used in a second PCR of about 7 to 12 cycles were a sample-barcoded 5' primer and a J-beta primer mix. From the 5' RACE reads, TCRdb called clonotypes with MiXCR, one entry per CDR3 protein. This table has almost 1 million distinct CDR3 sequences, 45% to 60% appearing once. The receptor was isolated from an older woman in good health. The chain joins TRBV11-1 to TRBJ2-3, with 7 bases identical to TRBD1. The source material was blood. CDR3 nucleotides: TGTGCCAGCAGCTCCGGGACAGACCTAAACACAGATACGCAGTATTTT. It translates to CASSSGTDLNTDTQYF.